The 20 T cell receptor beta chains listed next were all sequenced from one sample in a study of control samples from healthy donors and cancer patients. Profiled with immunoSEQ multiplex PCR; TCRdb holds only in-frame clones, not every one. This table holds more than 85,000 clones, about 91% found once. The material sequenced was blood. These receptors were collected from a young woman in good health.

This clone was recorded only once. The J gene is TRBJ2-5, the V gene TRBV18; 9 bases agree with TRBD2. After removal of 1 base from V and 2 bases from J, the junction contained 5 bases not matched to a gene. The germline V gene encodes CDR1 KGHSH and CDR2 LQKENI. The CDR3 runs 16 residues. The CDR3 loop reads CASSPQVLAGQETQYF. The CDR3, as DNA: TGTGCCAGCTCACCACAAGTACTAGCGGGTCAAGAGACCCAGTACTTC.

The V and J genes are TRBV19 and TRBJ1-1, with 7 bases identical to TRBD1. This CDR3 has 14 amino acids. The ends lost 5 bases at V and 1 base at J; junction bases unmatched: 4. Germline assignment: CDR1 LNHDA and CDR2 SQIVND (reference sequence). CDR3 sequence: CASSPRTGNTEAFF. The CDR3 nucleotides read TGTGCCAGTAGTCCGAGGACAGGGAACACTGAAGCTTTCTTT.

V is TRBV3-1 (or the pseudogene TRBV3-2) and J is TRBJ1-2; unclear D gene. V was trimmed by 4 bases and J by 3 bases, leaving 9 bases between them. This CDR3 spans 13 amino acids. In germline, CDR1 is LGHDT, CDR2 YNNKEL (reference sequence). The CDR3 sequence: CASSPGSYYGYTF. CDR3 nucleotides: TGTGCCAGCAGCCCCGGTTCATACTATGGCTACACCTTC.

The genes are TRBV24-1 and TRBJ2-7; a weak D match, TRBD1 (6 bases). The CDR3 is 13 residues long. Germline-derived CDR1 and CDR2 are KGHDR and SFDVKD. V shed 8 bases and J shed 3 bases, with 13 bases lying between them. The CDR3 DNA reads as TGTGCCACCACCTCACAGGGTTTCTACGAGCAGTACTTC. This gives the protein CATTSQGFYEQYF.

V usage is TRBV21-1 and J usage is TRBJ2-1; whether TRBD2, the table's D call, matches the DNA was not checked. TRBV21-1 is a pseudogene locus. The CDR3 is made up of 16 amino acids. The CDR3 reads CASSKGLAGYDNEQFF. For the CDR3, the DNA is TGTGCCAGCAGCAAAGGGCTAGCGGGATATGACAATGAGCAGTTCTTC.

The J gene is TRBJ1-3, the V gene TRBV7-8; D might be TRBD1 (5 bases). Trimming left V 1 base short and J 3 bases short, with 10 bases between. This CDR3 spans 15 amino acids. Germline V gene data show CDR1 as SGHVS and CDR2 as FQNEAQ. This CDR3 is CASSLGGNSGNTIYF. CDR3 bases: TGTGCCAGCAGCTTAGGGGGGAATAGTGGAAACACCATATATTTT. The full variable domain, rest sourced from reference TRBV7-8 and TRBJ1-3, is GAGVSQSPRYKVAKRGQDVALRCDPISGHVSLFWYQQALGQGPEFLTYFQNEAQLDKSGLPSDRFFAERPEGSVSTLKIQRTQQEDSAVYLCASSLGGNSGNTIYFGEGSWLTVV.

This chain links TRBV6-5 with TRBJ2-1; TRBD1 matches at 7 bases. The CDR3 length is 15 residues. Trimming took 6 bases from V and 6 from J; bases not matched to a gene: 11. Germline loops: CDR1 MNHEY, CDR2 SVGAGI. The CDR3 loop reads CASSFRQGSRNEQFF. The CDR3 nucleotides read TGTGCCAGCAGCTTTAGACAGGGTAGTCGCAATGAGCAGTTCTTC.

The V gene is TRBV27, the J gene TRBJ1-5, with 9 bases aligning to TRBD1. CDR1 MNHEY and CDR2 SMNVEV come from the germline V gene (reference sequence). The trim removed 5 bases at V and 5 bases at J, leaving 4 bases unmatched. This CDR3 comprises 14 residues. The CDR3 reads CASSPQGADQPQHF. The CDR3, as DNA: TGTGCCAGCAGTCCACAGGGGGCTGATCAGCCCCAGCATTTT.

V and J are TRBV6-1 and TRBJ2-2; 9 positions match TRBD2. The CDR3 runs 15 residues. Losses at the gene ends were 0 bases for V and 4 bases for J; bases not matched to a gene: 0. Germline CDR1 reads MNHNS; CDR2 reads SASEGT. In DNA form, the CDR3 reads TGTGCCAGCAGTGAAGCTAGCGGGGGCACCGGGGAGCTGTTTTTT. Encoded protein: CASSEASGGTGELFF.

The V and J genes are TRBV27 and TRBJ1-2; no clear D gene. Germline lookup yields CDR1 MNHEY and CDR2 SMNVEV (reference sequence). V was trimmed by 0 bases and J by 6 bases, leaving 20 bases between them. This CDR3 is built from 17 residues. The CDR3 DNA follows: TGTGCCAGCAGTTTATCCCCCCCTTTTTTCGGGGTGGATGGCTACACCTTC. Protein: CASSLSPPFFGVDGYTF.

The V gene is TRBV5-8, the J gene TRBJ2-2; D not certain. V was cut by 4 bases and J by 6 bases, with 10 bases left in between. Germline V CDR1 and CDR2: SGHTS, YDEGEE. The CDR3 spans 13 residues. Here the CDR3 reads CASSRQVPGELFF. The CDR3 DNA reads TGTGCCAGCAGCCGGCAGGTTCCCGGGGAGCTGTTTTTT.

The chain is built from TRBV11-3 and TRBJ2-2; D is unclear. Germline CDR1 is SGHNT and CDR2 is YENEEA. With 3 bases removed from V and 4 bases from J, the gap between germline ends came to 21 bases. The CDR3 spans 18 residues. CDR3 in DNA: TGTGCCAGCAGCTTTAATTCCGATCGGACGACCGCCACCGGGGAGCTGTTTTTT. It is translated as CASSFNSDRTTATGELFF. Drawing the rest from reference TRBV11-3 and TRBJ2-2, the complete variable domain is EAGVVQSPRYKIIEKKQPVAFWCNPISGHNTLYWYLQNLGQGPELLIRYENEEAVDDSQLPKDRFSAERLKGVDSTLKIQPAELGDSAVYLCASSFNSDRTTATGELFFGEGSRLTVL.

This clone was seen only once. The chain couples TRBV21-1 to TRBJ2-1. TRBV21-1 is a recognized pseudogene. The CDR3 spans 9 residues. In nucleotides, the CDR3 is TGTGCCAACTACAATGAGCAGTTCTTC. This translates into CANYNEQFF.

This chain connects TRBV23-1 to TRBJ1-2; D gene uncertain. TRBV23-1 is identified as an open reading frame with a role that is uncertain. Trimming removed 2 bases from V and 4 bases from J, with 8 bases in between. The CDR3 contains 13 residues. The CDR3 spells CASSQELGYGYTF. The CDR3, as DNA: TGCGCCAGCAGTCAAGAGTTGGGCTATGGCTACACCTTC.

The chain joins TRBV28 to TRBJ1-5; 8 positions match TRBD1. This CDR3 region has 15 residues. Germline assignment: CDR1 MDHEN and CDR2 SYDVKM. V lost 6 bases, J lost 1 base, and 5 bases stayed unmatched. For the CDR3, the DNA is TGTGCCAGCAGGTCCGGGACAGGAAGCAATCAGCCCCAGCATTTT. Translation gives CASRSGTGSNQPQHF.

This clone was picked up one time. The genes are TRBV24-1 and TRBJ1-5; D not resolved. Per germline, CDR1 KGHDR and CDR2 SFDVKD. Trimming took off 4 bases at V and 11 bases at J, with 14 bases between the two ends. There are 13 residues in the CDR3. The CDR3 region has the DNA TGTGCCACCAGTGACCCCGTGGACCGGTCCCAGCATTTT. Protein product: CATSDPVDRSQHF.

The V and J genes are TRBV6-5 and TRBJ2-7; D not certain. Trimming pared 6 bases from V and 3 bases from J, leaving 12 bases between. The germline gives CDR1 MNHEY, CDR2 SVGAGI. The CDR3 runs 13 residues. The CDR3 nucleotides read TGTGCCAGCAGCGTAAAGGTACACTACGAGCAGTACTTC. Protein: CASSVKVHYEQYF.

This rearrangement joins TRBV2 to TRBJ2-7, with no clear D. V was shortened by 3 bases and J by 6 bases, with 9 bases between the two germline ends. This CDR3 has 12 residues. CDR1 SNHLY and CDR2 FYNNEI come from the germline V gene. The DNA of the CDR3 is TGTGCCAGCAGTGAGCCTACCCCCGAGCAGTACTTC. Translation gives CASSEPTPEQYF.

The chain has TRBV10-3 and TRBJ2-3, with D unresolved. The CDR3 totals 16 residues. From germline, CDR1 is ENHRY and CDR2 SYGVKD. The V end lost 0 bases, the J end lost 0 bases, and 10 bases lay between the germline ends. Written as DNA, the CDR3 is TGTGCCATCAGTGAGTCCAGCGCACCTAGCACAGATACGCAGTATTTT. Protein: CAISESSAPSTDTQYF.

In its sample, this clone was seen once. This chain connects TRBV27 to TRBJ2-7, with 10 positions matching TRBD1. This CDR3 is built from 16 residues. V lost 6 bases to trimming and J lost 1 base; unmatched junction nucleotides: 9. Germline loops: CDR1 MNHEY, CDR2 SMNVEV (reference sequence). The CDR3, as DNA: TGTGCCAGCAGCCAAGACAGGGGGCTAATGTCCTACGAGCAGTACTTC. This gives the protein CASSQDRGLMSYEQYF.